This T cell receptor beta chain was documented in a study of cytomegalovirus exposure and HLA in healthy donors. As for the study in general: Some 85 million unique TCRs from HLA-typed donors were held in an early data release.

The PCR employed 60 Vbeta primers together with 13 Jbeta primers. Data came from immunoSEQ multiplex PCR; TCRdb stores just in-frame clones and leaves some out. The sample's table shows about 200,000 clones. Study-wide points: No immune exposure information besides CMV serostatus was available.

Of note for this clone: What it binds is unknown.

V was trimmed by 3 bases and J by 10 bases, leaving 22 bases between them. Germline CDR1 reads KGHSY; CDR2 reads FQNENV. The length of the CDR3 is 16 residues. The sequencing input was PBMCs. V and J are TRBV16 and TRBJ2-1, with D possibly being TRBD2 (6 bases). The receptor was derived from a boy aged 5-17 years in good health and CMV-seronegative. CDR3 coding DNA: TGTGCCAGCAGCCACGGCGGGGACGGCCTCTTCATGGAGCAGTTCTTC. Residues: CASSHGGDGLFMEQFF.